Listed below are T cell receptor beta chains from one sample, sequenced in a study of shared clonotypes between healthy human individuals. TCRdb's copy holds only in-frame clones and misses some; the assay was immunoSEQ multiplex PCR. The sample contains about a million clones, under 80% of which appear only once. Sample: memory CD4+ T cells sorted from blood. Source of these receptors: a man aged 18 to 29 in good health. Each CDR3 is given with its conserved first and last residue. Fields, in order: D gene, J gene, V gene, clone size, CDR3 DNA, CDR3 protein. The D gene is left open where the match is weak. Size tells how often a clone was seen (once, few, many) or the class of an expanded clone, and some rows leave it out.

>NA|TRBJ1-1|TRBV2|once
TGTGCCAGCAGTGAACTAGAAAACACTGAAGCTTTCTTT
CASSELENTEAFF
>TRBD1|TRBJ2-7|TRBV6-6|NA
TGTGCCAGCAGTCTAGGCGGACAGGGCCACGAGCAGTACTTC
CASSLGGQGHEQYF
>NA|TRBJ1-5|TRBV15|NA
TGTGCCACCAGCAGAGAGGGGGTCAATCAGCCCCAGCATTTT
CATSREGVNQPQHF
>TRBD1|TRBJ2-7|TRBV9|NA
TGTGCCAGCAGCTATTGGGACAGCCGTTATAACGGGGTCTACGAGCAGTACTTC
CASSYWDSRYNGVYEQYF
>NA|TRBJ1-6|TRBV7-8|NA
TGTGCCAGCACTATGCAGCAGCGTTCACCCCTCCACTTT
CASTMQQRSPLHF
>TRBD1|TRBJ1-2|TRBV27|few
TGTGCCAGCAGCCCGCTCCGGGACAGGGGACCCTATGGCTACACCTTC
CASSPLRDRGPYGYTF
>NA|TRBJ2-3|TRBV18|NA
TGTGCCAGCTCACCACCTTTCAGCACAGATACGCAGTATTTT
CASSPPFSTDTQYF
>TRBD2|TRBJ2-2|TRBV25-1|few
TGTGCCAGCAGTGAATTCAGAGCGGGAGGGGCCGGGGAGCTGTTTTTT
CASSEFRAGGAGELFF
>NA|TRBJ1-1|TRBV5-1|NA
TGCGCCAGCAGCCGACTTGACAGGAACACTGAAGCTTTCTTT
CASSRLDRNTEAFF
>NA|TRBJ1-5|TRBV18|NA
TGTGCCAGCTCACCTAAGGGGGTTGTGAATAGCAATCAGCCCCAGCATTTT
CASSPKGVVNSNQPQHF
>TRBD1|TRBJ1-1|TRBV6-6|NA
TGTGCCAGCGGACAGGGGAGCACTGAAGCTTTCTTT
CASGQGSTEAFF
>TRBD1|TRBJ1-6|TRBV9|NA
TGTGCCAGCAGCCCAGGACAGGGGTCTTCATCACCCCTCCACTTT
CASSPGQGSSSPLHF
>TRBD2|TRBJ2-3|TRBV5-3|NA
TGTGCCAGAAGCTTGCGGACTAGCGGTAATACGCAGTATTTT
CARSLRTSGNTQYF
>TRBD1|TRBJ1-5|TRBV30|NA
TGTGCCTGGACCCTCACGGGACAGGGCAACAGTCAGCCCCAGCATTTT
CAWTLTGQGNSQPQHF
>NA|TRBJ2-3|TRBV7-2|NA
TGTGCCAGCAGCTTTGCGGGGTGGGATACGCAGTATTTT
CASSFAGWDTQYF
>TRBD1|TRBJ1-2|TRBV2|NA
TGTGCCAGCAGACAGGGGCGAGCCTACACCTTC
CASRQGRAYTF
>NA|TRBJ1-2|TRBV7-8|NA
TGTGCCAGCAGCCCAGACCGGGGGTATGGCTACACCTTC
CASSPDRGYGYTF
>TRBD2|TRBJ2-7|TRBV5-5|NA
TGTGCCAGCAGCATAGGACTAGCGGGGGCCGACTACGAGCAGTACTTC
CASSIGLAGADYEQYF
>TRBD2|TRBJ2-1|TRBV28|NA
TGTGCCAGCAGTTTACCGACTTTGCGCGGGGGGGCCCGGGATGAGCAGTTCTTC
CASSLPTLRGGARDEQFF
>NA|TRBJ1-6|TRBV2|NA
TGTGCCAGCAGTGGTGTCGTCAATAATTCACCCCTCCACTTT
CASSGVVNNSPLHF
>TRBD2|TRBJ2-5|TRBV19|NA
TGTGCCAGTAGTATAGTTGGACTAGCGGGATGGGAGACCCAGTACTTC
CASSIVGLAGWETQYF
>TRBD1|TRBJ1-1|TRBV7-2|NA
TGTGCCAGCAGCTTAGCCCAGGGGGCCCCTGAAGCTTTCTTT
CASSLAQGAPEAFF
>NA|TRBJ1-6|TRBV11-3|NA
TGTGCCAGCAGCAGAACAGGGTCTAATAATTCACCCCTCCACTTT
CASSRTGSNNSPLHF
>TRBD2|TRBJ2-4|TRBV5-6|NA
TGTGCCAGCAGCTTGGTCGTTAGCGGGAGTGCCAAAAACATTCAGTACTTC
CASSLVVSGSAKNIQYF
>NA|TRBJ1-1|TRBV18|NA
TGTGCCAGCTCACCAGGGGAGTGGATGAACACTGAAGCTTTCTTT
CASSPGEWMNTEAFF
>NA|TRBJ1-2|TRBV30|NA
TGTGCCTGGAGTAACGACGGGGCCTATGGCTACACCTTC
CAWSNDGAYGYTF
>NA|TRBJ2-5|TRBV5-1|NA
TGCGCCAGCAGCTTGGGAGCAAAGGGTCTGGAGACCCAGTACTTC
CASSLGAKGLETQYF
>NA|TRBJ2-7|TRBV5-4|NA
TGTGCCAGCAGCTTGGGATTTGCCTACGAGCAGTACTTC
CASSLGFAYEQYF
>TRBD2|TRBJ2-3|TRBV5-6|NA
TGTGCCAGCAGCTTGGCCTCCGGGACTAGGACAGATACGCAGTATTTT
CASSLASGTRTDTQYF
>NA|TRBJ2-7|TRBV5-1|NA
TGCGCCAGCAGCTTGGGTTGGGCAGACCTCCTAGTCGAGCAGTACTTC
CASSLGWADLLVEQYF
>TRBD1|TRBJ1-2|TRBV6-6|NA
TGTGCCAGCAGTCCACCCATGACAGGGATGGGCACCTTC
CASSPPMTGMGTF
>NA|TRBJ1-2|TRBV4-1|NA
TGCGCCAGCAGCCAAGATCTTGTGGGGGCAGACAGGCGTTCTAACTATGGCTACACCTTC
CASSQDLVGADRRSNYGYTF
>NA|TRBJ2-7|TRBV10-2|few
TGCGCCAGCAGTGAGAGGACCGTTCGCGGCTACGAGCAGTACTTC
CASSERTVRGYEQYF
>TRBD1|TRBJ1-2|TRBV5-1|NA
TGCGCCAGCAGCGTGACAGGGGAGGGCTATGGCTACACCTTC
CASSVTGEGYGYTF
>TRBD2|TRBJ2-1|TRBV5-1|NA
TGCGCCAGCAGCTCGACTAGCGGGAGAGGGTACAATGAGCAGTTCTTC
CASSSTSGRGYNEQFF
>NA|TRBJ2-1|TRBV10-3|few
TGTGCCATCAGTGAGTCAGGGAGCTCCTACAATGAGCAGTTCTTC
CAISESGSSYNEQFF
>NA|TRBJ2-7|TRBV6-6|NA
TGTGCCAGCAGTTACTCCTCGGCTTACTATGAATACGAGCAGTACTTC
CASSYSSAYYEYEQYF
>TRBD2|TRBJ2-1|TRBV27|NA
TGTGCCAGCGGGACTAACCTCTACAATGAGCAGTTCTTC
CASGTNLYNEQFF
>NA|TRBJ1-3|TRBV6-5|NA
TGTGCCAGCCAACGTGACTCTAGAAACACCATATATTTT
CASQRDSRNTIYF
>NA|TRBJ2-7|TRBV18|NA
TGTGCCAGCACACCACCTCGGTCGTACGAGCAGTACTTC
CASTPPRSYEQYF
>NA|TRBJ1-6|TRBV25-1|NA
TGTGCCAGCAGCGGCAATTCACCCCTCCACTTT
CASSGNSPLHF
>TRBD1|TRBJ2-7|TRBV6-1|NA
TGTGCCAGCAGTGAAGAATTGGGACAGAACTACGAGCAGTACTTC
CASSEELGQNYEQYF
>NA|TRBJ1-2|TRBV20-1|NA
TGCAGTGTTAATGGCTACACCTTC
CSVNGYTF
>NA|TRBJ2-7|TRBV6-5|NA
TGTGCCAGCAGTCGAGGGCGAGGCAACGAGCAGTACTTC
CASSRGRGNEQYF
>TRBD2|TRBJ2-6|TRBV10-1|many
TGCGCCAGCAGTGAGCCAGGACTAGCGGTGACCTCTGGGGCCAACGTCCTGACTTTC
CASSEPGLAVTSGANVLTF
>NA|TRBJ1-2|TRBV6-1|once
TGTGCCAGCAGACAGGGTGGGTATGGCTACACCTTC
CASRQGGYGYTF
>TRBD1|TRBJ2-2|TRBV9|NA
TGTGCCAGCAGCGTAGCTGACAGGGCAACCGGGGAGCTGTTTTTT
CASSVADRATGELFF
>TRBD1|TRBJ2-7|TRBV28|NA
TGTGCCAAACCCCCGACAGGGTCCTGCAGCCTGTACGAGCAGTACTTC
CAKPPTGSCSLYEQYF
>TRBD2|TRBJ2-7|TRBV18|few
TGTGCCAGCTCACAGCGAGCGGGAGGCTACGAGCAGTACTTC
CASSQRAGGYEQYF